The rows below give T cell receptor beta chains drawn from one sample of a study of PD-1 and CTLA-4 blockade in melanoma. TCRdb's copy holds only in-frame clones and misses some; the assay was immunoSEQ multiplex PCR. The repertoire includes 25,000 to 30,000 clones, 70% to 90% of them detected once, and 8% to 9.5% sits in the top ten. The specimen was CD8+ T cells from peripheral blood, collected before anti-PD-1 treatment. The receptor set was obtained from a human donor with melanoma. The CDR3 runs from the conserved cysteine through the conserved F or W. D genes are given only for firm matches. Clone size is not always given. Where it is, it says once, few, many or a class for expanded clones.

d_call clone_size j_call v_call cdr3_aa cdr3_nt
NA NA TRBJ2-3 TRBV15 CATSREGPTDTQYF TGTGCCACCAGCAGAGAAGGCCCTACAGATACGCAGTATTTT
NA once TRBJ2-1 TRBV4-1 CASSLLGSSYNEQFF TGCGCCAGCAGCCTTCTGGGAAGCTCCTACAATGAGCAGTTCTTC
NA NA TRBJ1-3 TRBV7-9 CASSLQGSGNTIYF TGTGCCAGCAGCTTGCAGGGCTCTGGAAACACCATATATTTT
NA once TRBJ1-1 TRBV6-6 CASSYFEEHTEAFF TGTGCCAGCAGTTACTTCGAGGAGCACACTGAAGCTTTCTTT
NA NA TRBJ1-1 TRBV5-5 CASSLGSRTEAFF TGTGCCAGCAGCTTGGGGAGTCGCACTGAAGCTTTCTTT
NA NA TRBJ1-1 TRBV7-9 CASSNGGMNTEAFF TGTGCCAGCAGCAATGGGGGAATGAACACTGAAGCTTTCTTT
NA NA TRBJ2-3 TRBV21-1 CASRVTSGTTDTQYF TGTGCCAGCAGGGTAACTAGCGGGACCACAGATACGCAGTATTTT
TRBD1 NA TRBJ1-3 TRBV28 CASTSTGGAGNTIYF TGTGCCAGCACCTCGACAGGGGGCGCCGGAAACACCATATATTTT
TRBD2 NA TRBJ2-1 TRBV7-9 CASNPLASNEQFF TGTGCCAGCAATCCACTAGCGTCCAATGAGCAGTTCTTC
NA NA TRBJ1-4 TRBV6-5 CASSPASGANEKLFF TGTGCCAGCAGTCCCGCTTCGGGAGCTAATGAAAAACTGTTTTTT
TRBD1 NA TRBJ2-7 TRBV6-6 CASSLTGSSYEQYF TGTGCCAGCAGTCTGACAGGGAGCTCCTACGAGCAGTACTTC
NA NA TRBJ2-6 TRBV27 CASSLYPSGANVLTF TGTGCCAGCAGTTTATACCCCTCTGGGGCCAACGTCCTGACTTTC
NA NA TRBJ2-5 TRBV27 CASSLGVGEETQYF TGTGCCAGCAGTTTGGGGGTAGGGGAAGAGACCCAGTACTTC
NA NA TRBJ2-5 TRBV27 CASSPWQEGRETQYF TGTGCCAGCAGTCCTTGGCAGGAGGGACGAGAGACCCAGTACTTC
NA NA TRBJ2-3 TRBV29-1 CSVDLGADTQYF TGCAGCGTTGATTTAGGGGCAGATACGCAGTATTTT
NA NA TRBJ2-7 TRBV7-9 CASSLGDYEQYF TGTGCCAGCAGCTTAGGGGACTACGAGCAGTACTTC
NA NA TRBJ1-1 TRBV25-1 CASSELGVGLSTEAFF TGTGCCAGCAGTGAATTGGGGGTCGGGTTGAGCACTGAAGCTTTCTTT
TRBD1 NA TRBJ1-1 TRBV2 CASPDRVGTEAFF TGTGCCAGCCCTGACAGGGTCGGCACTGAAGCTTTCTTT
NA NA TRBJ2-7 TRBV18 CASSPQPGVSYEQYF TGTGCCAGCTCACCTCAACCGGGAGTTTCCTACGAGCAGTACTTC
NA NA TRBJ1-1 TRBV18 CASSPPGGNTEAFF TGTGCCAGCTCACCCCCCGGGGGGAACACTGAAGCTTTCTTT
NA NA TRBJ2-5 TRBV28 CASSPLPRDQETQYF TGTGCCAGCAGCCCTCTCCCCCGGGACCAAGAGACCCAGTACTTC
TRBD2 NA TRBJ2-1 TRBV7-6 CASSLGTSGGNEQFF TGTGCCAGCAGCTTAGGGACTAGCGGGGGCAATGAGCAGTTCTTC
TRBD1 NA TRBJ2-1 TRBV19 CASSKGTAFYNEQFF TGTGCCAGTAGTAAGGGGACAGCTTTCTACAATGAGCAGTTCTTC
NA NA TRBJ2-7 TRBV6-5 CASSRASETYEQYF TGTGCCAGCAGTAGGGCCTCGGAGACCTACGAGCAGTACTTC
NA NA TRBJ2-7 TRBV6-5 CASRKVYEQYF TGTGCCAGCAGAAAGGTATACGAGCAGTACTTC
NA NA TRBJ1-3 TRBV3-1/TRBV3-2 CASSQEGASGNTIYF TGTGCCAGCAGCCAAGAAGGGGCCTCTGGAAACACCATATATTTT
NA NA TRBJ2-4 TRBV21-1 CASSKGRLAKRTKNIQYF TGTGCCAGCAGCAAAGGTCGACTAGCGAAGAGGACCAAAAACATTCAGTACTTC
TRBD1 NA TRBJ1-3 TRBV6-6 CASSPSGQGRISGNTIYF TGTGCCAGCAGTCCTTCGGGACAGGGGAGGATCTCTGGAAACACCATATATTTT
TRBD1 NA TRBJ1-1 TRBV16 CASSHPQGMNTEAFF TGTGCCAGCAGCCACCCACAGGGGATGAACACTGAAGCTTTCTTT